The next 2 T cell receptor beta chains were all read from a single sample in a study of PD-1 blockade in classical Hodgkin lymphoma. Each of the patients experienced relapse following autologous stem cell transplantation, and their brentuximab vedotin exposure differed. Here immunoSEQ multiplex PCR was the method, and the copy in TCRdb shows in-frame clones only, minus some. The data contain around 58,000 clones, 90% of them singletons. The source was peripheral blood mononuclear cells (PBMCs), collected at baseline. These receptors all stem from a human donor with classical Hodgkin lymphoma.

The genes are TRBV7-9 and TRBJ2-7; D is undetermined. CDR1 and CDR2 (germline): SEHNR, FQNEAQ (reference sequence). Trimming shortened V by 1 base and J by 8 bases, and 9 bases separated the two germline ends. The CDR3 is 12 amino acids. The CDR3 DNA follows: TGTGCCAGCAGCTTAGTTTCGGGTCAGCAGTACTTC. Translating gives CASSLVSGQQYF.

This chain links TRBV28 with TRBJ1-1; D gene ambiguous. Germline V lookup: CDR1 MDHEN, CDR2 SYDVKM. The CDR3 spans 15 residues. V lost 4 bases and J 1 base, leaving 13 bases between the germline ends. CDR3 coding DNA: TGTGCCAGCAGTTCATATACACCAGGGAACACTGAAGCTTTCTTT. This codes for CASSSYTPGNTEAFF.